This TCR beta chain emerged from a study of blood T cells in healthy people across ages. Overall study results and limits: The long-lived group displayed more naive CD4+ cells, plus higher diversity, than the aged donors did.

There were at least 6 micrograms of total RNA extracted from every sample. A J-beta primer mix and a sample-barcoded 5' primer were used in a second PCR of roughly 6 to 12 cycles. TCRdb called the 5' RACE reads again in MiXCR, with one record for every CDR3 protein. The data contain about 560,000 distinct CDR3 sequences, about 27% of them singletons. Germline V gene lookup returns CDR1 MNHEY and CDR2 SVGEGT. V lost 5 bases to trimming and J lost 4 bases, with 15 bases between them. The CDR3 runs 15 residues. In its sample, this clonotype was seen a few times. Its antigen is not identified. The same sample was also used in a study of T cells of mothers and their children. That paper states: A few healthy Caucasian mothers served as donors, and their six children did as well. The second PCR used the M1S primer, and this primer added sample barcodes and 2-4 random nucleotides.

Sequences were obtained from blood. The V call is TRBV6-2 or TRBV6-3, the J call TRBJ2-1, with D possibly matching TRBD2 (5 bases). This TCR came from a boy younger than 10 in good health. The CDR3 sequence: CASSPVRGVYNEQFF. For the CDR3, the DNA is TGTGCCAGCAGTCCCGTACGGGGAGTTTACAATGAGCAGTTCTTC.